This T cell receptor (beta chain) appears in the sequencing data of a study of blood T cells in healthy people across ages. Overall study findings and caveats: There was no known CMV status for donors, so expanded clonotype changes were possibly confounded. As age increased, TCR beta diversity per million T cells fell in a roughly linear fashion.

Comments on this clonotype: What it binds is not known.

Germline V gene sequence: CDR1 MDHEN, CDR2 SYDVKM. The CDR3 is made up of 16 amino acids. The junction had 6 bases not matched to a gene; V was cut back by 2 bases and J by 6 bases. Together with a sample-barcoded 5' primer, a J-beta primer mix was included in a second PCR lasting about 6 to 11 cycles. TCRdb called the 5' RACE reads again in MiXCR, with one record for every CDR3 protein. The sample holds about 1.6 million distinct CDR3 sequences, roughly a third seen once. The chain employs TRBV28 and TRBJ2-3; the match to TRBD2 covers 12 bases. This receptor was taken from a young woman in good health. The specimen sequenced was blood. Here the CDR3 reads CASSLASGRAVDTQYF. The DNA for the CDR3 is TGTGCCAGCAGTTTAGCTAGCGGGAGGGCCGTTGATACGCAGTATTTT.